This entry lists 30 T cell receptor beta chains sequenced from one sample in a study of T cells after yellow fever vaccination. TCRdb re-derived calls from the 5' RACE reads in MiXCR, one entry per CDR3 protein. The sample yields some 300,000 distinct CDR3 sequences, approximately 8% seen once. The source was CD4+ T cells sorted from PBMCs, collected 5 days after the yellow fever booster vaccination. The receptor source for this set is a young man who received the YFV17D yellow fever vaccine.

The chain is built from TRBV2 and TRBJ2-1; 7 bases match TRBD1. This CDR3 is built from 14 residues. After removal of 6 bases from V and 7 bases from J, the junction contained 9 bases not matched to a gene. Germline V gene sequence: CDR1 SNHLY, CDR2 FYNNEI. CDR3 amino acids: CASRRPGTANEQFF. The CDR3 DNA sequence: TGTGCCAGCAGGCGCCCCGGGACAGCTAATGAGCAGTTCTTC.

Only a few counts were recorded for this clonotype. V is TRBV5-1 and J is TRBJ2-3; 10 nucleotides align to TRBD1. J gave up 3 bases and V 9 bases, and 7 bases lay outside the gene matches. The CDR3 has 14 amino acids. In germline, CDR1 is SGHRS, CDR2 YFSETQ. The chain's CDR3 is CATYPDRGTDTQYF. CDR3 nucleotides: TGCGCCACTTACCCGGACAGGGGGACAGATACGCAGTATTTT.

This clonotype appeared a few times. This chain connects TRBV6-2 or TRBV6-3 to TRBJ2-1, with D perhaps being TRBD1 or TRBD2 (5 bases each). The V and J ends lost 5 bases and 5 bases respectively, with 10 bases between them. The germline gives CDR1 MNHEY, CDR2 SVGEGT. The length of the CDR3 is 13 residues. The CDR3 region has the DNA TGTGCCAGCAGTCACCGGGACCACAATGAGCAGTTCTTC. It translates to CASSHRDHNEQFF.

In this sample, this clonotype turned up many times. The chain couples TRBV20-1 to TRBJ2-7, with 11 bases identical to TRBD2. After removal of 1 base from V and 2 bases from J, the junction contained 7 bases not matched to a gene. The CDR3 covers 16 residues. Germline V gives CDR1 DFQATT, CDR2 SNEGSKA (reference sequence). CDR3 loop: CSARGQGLAVAYEQYV. The CDR3 coding sequence is TGCAGTGCTAGAGGACAGGGACTAGCGGTGGCCTACGAGCAGTACGTC.

There are many counts of this clonotype. The chain has TRBV10-2 and TRBJ2-7; D gene ambiguous. Germline-derived CDR1 and CDR2 are WSHSY and SAAADI. V was cut by 6 bases and J by 2 bases, with 8 bases left in between. The CDR3 spans 12 residues. The CDR3 reads CASRSPPYEQYF. The CDR3, as DNA: TGCGCCAGCAGGAGTCCTCCCTACGAGCAGTACTTC.

This clonotype was counted a few times. The J gene is TRBJ2-5, the V gene TRBV10-3; 7 positions agree with TRBD1. The CDR3 has 14 residues. V was clipped by 5 bases and J by 3 bases; unmatched bases: 6. Looked up from germline, CDR1 is ENHRY and CDR2 is SYGVKD. The CDR3 protein is CAISQQGSEETQYF. CDR3 nucleotide sequence: TGTGCCATCAGTCAACAGGGGTCAGAAGAGACCCAGTACTTC.

There are many counts of this clonotype. The chain is built from TRBV5-6 and TRBJ1-1; D possibly corresponds to TRBD1 (5 bases). This CDR3 contains 13 residues. The germline gives CDR1 SGHDT, CDR2 YYEEEE. With 0 bases removed from V and 10 bases from J, the gap between germline ends came to 13 bases. This CDR3 is CASSLGGGDRAFF. CDR3 nucleotide sequence: TGTGCCAGCAGCTTGGGGGGAGGGGATCGAGCTTTCTTT. The full variable domain, rest sourced from reference TRBV5-6 and TRBJ1-1, is DAGVTQSPTHLIKTRGQQVTLRCSPKSGHDTVSWYQQALGQGPQFIFQYYEEEERQRGNFPDRFSGHQFPNYSSELNVNALLLGDSALYLCASSLGGGDRAFFGQGTRLTVV.

This clonotype was counted between two and nine times. The chain links TRBV12-3 or TRBV12-4 to TRBJ1-3; D ambiguous. V was cut by 0 bases and J by 10 bases, with 7 bases left in between. CDR3 length equals 12 residues. The CDR3 DNA follows: TGTGCCAGCAGTTTAGCGGCAGCGACCATATATTTT. This sequence encodes CASSLAAATIYF.

The J gene is TRBJ2-4, the V gene TRBV12-3 or TRBV12-4; the D is unclear. This CDR3 region has 15 residues. Trimming cost V 6 bases and J 0 bases, with 12 bases left between them. CDR3 loop: CASRISSVAKNIQYF. CDR3 nucleotides: TGTGCCAGCAGAATCTCGAGCGTAGCCAAAAACATTCAGTACTTC.

The chain employs TRBV6-5 and TRBJ2-3; a possible D gene is TRBD2 (7 bases). The CDR3 length is 15 residues. The V gene lost 6 bases and the J gene lost 6 bases, with 19 bases spanning the gap. Germline-derived CDR1 and CDR2 are MNHEY and SVGAGI. As DNA, the CDR3 is TGTGCCAGCAGGCCCCGGGGGGTAGGGGGTGATACGCAGTATTTT. Its translation is CASRPRGVGGDTQYF.

This clonotype has a count of ten or more. The chain combines TRBV18 with TRBJ2-7, with 7 bases matching TRBD1. Germline V CDR1 and CDR2: KGHSH, LQKENI. With 3 bases clipped from V and 8 bases from J, the junction kept 13 bases outside the gene matches. This CDR3 spans 15 amino acids. The CDR3 protein is CASSPDQVTGFKQYF. CDR3 in DNA: TGTGCCAGCTCACCCGACCAGGTGACAGGGTTCAAGCAGTACTTC.

This clonotype was counted a few times. The CDR3 spells CASSYGQVMNTEAFF. The DNA for the CDR3 is TGTGCCAGCAGTTATGGACAGGTTATGAACACTGAAGCTTTCTTT. This rearrangement joins TRBV6-2 or TRBV6-3 to TRBJ1-1, with 7 bases identical to TRBD1. This CDR3 has 15 amino acids. V was pared by 3 bases and J by 0 bases, with 4 bases of the junction left unmatched. CDR1 MNHEY and CDR2 SVGEGT come from the germline V gene.

This clonotype appeared a few times. The gene calls are TRBV20-1 and TRBJ2-3, with TRBD1 identical over 7 bases. CDR1 DFQATT and CDR2 SNEGSKA come from the germline V gene (reference sequence). V gave up 5 bases and J gave up 2 bases; unmatched junction bases: 4. This CDR3 is built from 13 residues. This chain's CDR3 is CSASGTATDTQYF. The CDR3 region has the DNA TGCAGTGCTTCGGGGACAGCCACAGATACGCAGTATTTT.

This clonotype has at least ten counts. The chain uses TRBV4-3 and TRBJ1-6; no clear D. Per germline, CDR1 LGHNA and CDR2 YSLEER. The CDR3 runs 14 residues. V gave up 0 bases and J gave up 3 bases, with 3 bases separating them. The CDR3 region is CASSQEDYNSPLHF. Here the CDR3 DNA reads TGCGCCAGCAGCCAAGAGGACTATAATTCACCCCTCCACTTT.

This clonotype has a count of ten or more. CDR3 coding DNA: TGTGCCAGCAGCCTTTGGACTAGCGGTAACGAGCAGTACTTC. It is translated as CASSLWTSGNEQYF. The chain has TRBV7-2 and TRBJ2-7; 10 nucleotides line up with TRBD2. The germline gives CDR1 SGHTA, CDR2 FQGNSA. This CDR3 contains 14 residues. V shed 5 bases and J 5 bases; nucleotides not matched to a gene: 6.

V and J are TRBV7-6 and TRBJ2-3; tentatively, D is TRBD2 (5 bases). CDR3 size: 15 residues. Trimming shortened V by 5 bases and J by 1 base, and 13 bases separated the two germline ends. In germline, CDR1 is SGHVS, CDR2 FNYEAQ. CDR3: CASSLRGSRTDTQYF. The CDR3 nucleotides read TGTGCCAGCAGCCTCCGAGGGTCGCGCACAGATACGCAGTATTTT.

This clonotype has only one observation. The rearrangement links TRBV24-1 to TRBJ2-5, with 14 positions matching TRBD2. The CDR3 extends over 17 amino acids. CDR1 is KGHDR and CDR2 is SFDVKD in the germline V gene. V trimming: 4 bases; J trimming: 1 base; junction bases outside the gene matches: 4. This chain's CDR3 is CATSDPGTSGGQETQYF. The CDR3 DNA sequence: TGTGCCACCAGTGACCCCGGGACTAGCGGGGGCCAAGAGACCCAGTACTTC.

The chain uses TRBV7-9 and TRBJ1-2; 7 nucleotides align to TRBD1. The CDR3 consists of 14 residues. The V segment lost 5 bases and the J segment 4 bases; nucleotides outside the gene matches: 7. CDR1 is SEHNR, CDR2 FQNEAQ, per germline (reference sequence). Here the CDR3 DNA reads TGTGCCAGCAGCGCCCGCAGGGGGACCTATGGCTACACCTTC. It translates to CASSARRGTYGYTF. Full variable domain (rest looked up from reference TRBV7-9 and TRBJ1-2): DTGVSQNPRHKITKRGQNVTFRCDPISEHNRLYWYRQTLGQGPEFLTYFQNEAQLEKSRLLSDRFSAERPKGSFSTLEIQRTEQGDSAMYLCASSARRGTYGYTFGSGTRLTVV.

This clonotype came up a few times. The rearrangement links TRBV5-8 to TRBJ2-5; D is undetermined. The CDR3 loop spans 12 amino acids. V lost 1 base and J 4 bases, leaving 5 bases between the germline ends. Germline V gene sequence: CDR1 SGHTS, CDR2 YDEGEE. CDR3 sequence reads: CASSLWRETQYF. Here the CDR3 DNA reads TGTGCCAGCAGCTTGTGGAGAGAGACCCAGTACTTC.

The chain uses TRBV24-1 and TRBJ2-3, with unresolved D. Looked up from germline, CDR1 is KGHDR and CDR2 is SFDVKD. This CDR3 contains 12 residues. V was clipped by 4 bases and J by 1 base, with 2 bases between them. The CDR3 nucleotides read TGTGCCACCAGTGACCGCACAGATACGCAGTATTTT. It yields the protein CATSDRTDTQYF.

J is TRBJ2-2 and V is TRBV4-3; TRBD2 matches 7 bases. The ends lost 1 base at V and 0 bases at J; junction bases unmatched: 8. The CDR3 has 18 residues. The V gene's germline CDR1 is LGHNA and CDR2 YSLEER. The CDR3 protein is CASSQVFTGGPNTGELFF. For the CDR3, the DNA is TGCGCCAGCAGCCAAGTCTTTACGGGGGGACCGAACACCGGGGAGCTGTTTTTT.

V is TRBV7-2 and J is TRBJ2-7; tentatively, D is TRBD2 (5 bases). The V gene lost 4 bases and the J gene lost 3 bases, with 13 bases spanning the gap. CDR1 SGHTA and CDR2 FQGNSA come from the germline V gene. This CDR3 region has 14 residues. The CDR3 protein is CASSSRALSYEQYF. The CDR3 nucleotides read TGTGCCAGCAGCTCGCGGGCGCTCAGCTACGAGCAGTACTTC.

Many counts were recorded for this clonotype. The CDR3 spells CAIRASETQYF. As DNA, the CDR3 is TGTGCCATAAGGGCGTCCGAGACCCAGTACTTC. The chain links TRBV10-3 to TRBJ2-5; no reliable D call. Looked up from germline, CDR1 is ENHRY and CDR2 is SYGVKD. The V and J ends lost 9 bases and 5 bases respectively, with 10 bases between them. The CDR3 contains 11 residues.

This clonotype showed up many times. The rearrangement links TRBV4-3 to TRBJ2-3, with D perhaps matching TRBD1 or TRBD2 (6 bases each). The germline CDR1 and CDR2 sequences are LGHNA and YSLEER. With 0 bases removed from V and 4 bases from J, the gap between germline ends came to 11 bases. CDR3 length: 15 amino acids. CDR3 coding DNA: TGCGCCAGCAGCCAAGATCCCGGGGGCCCAGATACGCAGTATTTT. Encoded protein: CASSQDPGGPDTQYF.

This clonotype was observed many times. The CDR3 coding sequence is TGTGCCAGCAGTCTAGACCCGGGAACTAATCAGCCCCAGCATTTT. It specifies CASSLDPGTNQPQHF. The chain recombines TRBV2 with TRBJ1-5; D not resolved. Germline CDR1 reads SNHLY; CDR2 reads FYNNEI. Trimming took off 5 bases at V and 4 bases at J, with 15 bases between the two ends. CDR3 length: 15 residues.

This clonotype was counted ten times or more. V is TRBV7-8 and J is TRBJ2-7; TRBD2 aligns across 11 bases. V gave up 1 base and J gave up 0 bases; unmatched junction bases: 5. Germline V gene lookup returns CDR1 SGHVS and CDR2 FQNEAQ. The CDR3 has 17 residues. CDR3 DNA: TGTGCCAGCAGCTTAGGGTTGGGACTAGCGGTCTCCTACGAGCAGTACTTC. This codes for CASSLGLGLAVSYEQYF.

This sequence joins TRBV6-5 and TRBJ2-7; no firm D call. The V end was cut by 6 bases, the J end by 1 base, with 10 bases between. The CDR3 loop spans 13 amino acids. Germline-derived CDR1 and CDR2 are MNHEY and SVGAGI. The CDR3 DNA reads as TGTGCCAGCAGGGACCTCGTATCCTACGAGCAGTACGTC. As protein: CASRDLVSYEQYV.

The sample holds a few counts of this clonotype. V usage is TRBV6-2 or TRBV6-3 and J usage is TRBJ2-1; D remains ambiguous. CDR1 MNHEY and CDR2 SVGEGT come from the germline V gene. Trimming removed 6 bases at V and 4 bases at J, with 10 bases between. The CDR3 is 13 residues long. The DNA for the CDR3 is TGTGCCAGCAGGCTATTCTCATACAATGAGCAGTTCTTC. It is translated as CASRLFSYNEQFF.

This clonotype was observed at least ten times. The chain employs TRBV18 and TRBJ1-6, with no clear D. CDR3 length equals 13 residues. Trimming cost V 3 bases and J 10 bases, with 10 bases left between them. Per the germline V gene, CDR1 is KGHSH and CDR2 is LQKENI. DNA for the CDR3: TGTGCCAGCTCACCGGAGTTAAGCTCACCCCTCCACTTT. Protein: CASSPELSSPLHF.

There are a few counts of this clonotype. V is TRBV10-3 and J is TRBJ1-2; 10 bases align to TRBD1. The germline V gene has CDR1 ENHRY and CDR2 SYGVKD. CDR3 length equals 14 residues. J gave up 5 bases and V 5 bases, and 5 bases lay outside the gene matches. The CDR3 nucleotides are TGTGCCATCAGTCAGGACAGGGGGACGTATGGCTACACCTTC. Translated: CAISQDRGTYGYTF.